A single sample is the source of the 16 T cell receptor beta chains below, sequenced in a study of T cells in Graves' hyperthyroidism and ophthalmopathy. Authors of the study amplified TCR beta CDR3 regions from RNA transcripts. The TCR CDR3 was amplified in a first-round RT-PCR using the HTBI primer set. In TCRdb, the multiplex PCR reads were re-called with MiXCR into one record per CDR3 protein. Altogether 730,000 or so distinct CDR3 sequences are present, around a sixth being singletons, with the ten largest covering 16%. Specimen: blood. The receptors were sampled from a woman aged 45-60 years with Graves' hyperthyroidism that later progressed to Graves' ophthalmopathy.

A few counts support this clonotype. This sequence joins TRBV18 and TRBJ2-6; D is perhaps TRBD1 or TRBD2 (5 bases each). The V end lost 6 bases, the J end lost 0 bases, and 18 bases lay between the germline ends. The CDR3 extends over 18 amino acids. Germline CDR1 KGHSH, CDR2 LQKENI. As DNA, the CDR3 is TGTGCCAGCTCGGACGGGACGGGGAGATACTCTGGGGCCAACGTCCTGACTTTC. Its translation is CASSDGTGRYSGANVLTF.

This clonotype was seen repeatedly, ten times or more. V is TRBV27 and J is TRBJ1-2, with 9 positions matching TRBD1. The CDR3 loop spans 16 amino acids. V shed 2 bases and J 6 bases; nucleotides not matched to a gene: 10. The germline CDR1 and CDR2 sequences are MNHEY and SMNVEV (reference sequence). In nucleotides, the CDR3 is TGTGCCAGCAGTTTAGCTTTGGGACAGGGTATGAATGGCTACACCTTC. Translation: CASSLALGQGMNGYTF.

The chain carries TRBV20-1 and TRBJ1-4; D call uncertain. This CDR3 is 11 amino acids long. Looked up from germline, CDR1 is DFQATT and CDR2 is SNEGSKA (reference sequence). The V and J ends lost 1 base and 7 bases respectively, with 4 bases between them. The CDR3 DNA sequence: TGCAGTGCTAGAGCATTTGAAAAACTGTTTTTT. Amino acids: CSARAFEKLFF.

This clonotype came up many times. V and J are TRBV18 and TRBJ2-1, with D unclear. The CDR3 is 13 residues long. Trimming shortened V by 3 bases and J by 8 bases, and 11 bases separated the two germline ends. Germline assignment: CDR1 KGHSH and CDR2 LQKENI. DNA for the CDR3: TGTGCCAGCTCACCGAATGAGAATCATGAGCAGTTCTTC. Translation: CASSPNENHEQFF.

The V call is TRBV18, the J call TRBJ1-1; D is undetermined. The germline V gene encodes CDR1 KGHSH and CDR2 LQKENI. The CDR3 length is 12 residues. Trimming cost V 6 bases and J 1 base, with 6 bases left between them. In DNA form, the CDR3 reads TGTGCCAGCTCCACAAGGAACACTGAAGCTTTCTTT. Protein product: CASSTRNTEAFF.

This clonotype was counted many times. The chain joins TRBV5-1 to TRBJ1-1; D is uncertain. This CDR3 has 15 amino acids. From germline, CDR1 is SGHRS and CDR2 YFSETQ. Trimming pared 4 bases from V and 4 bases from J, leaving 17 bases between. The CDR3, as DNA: TGCGCCAGCAGCCTGGCGGGTGGGGTGCCCACTGAAGCTTTCTTT. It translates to CASSLAGGVPTEAFF.

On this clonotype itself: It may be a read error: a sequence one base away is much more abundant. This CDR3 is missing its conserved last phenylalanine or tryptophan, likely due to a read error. DNA for the CDR3: TGTGCCAGCAGCCAAGCGCTCAACTCCTACGAGCAGTACCTC. This encodes CASSQALNSYEQYL. The V and J genes are TRBV3-1 and TRBJ2-7; D ambiguous. The V end was cut by 1 base, the J end by 0 bases, with 7 bases between. CDR3 length equals 14 residues. CDR1 LGHDT and CDR2 YNNKEL come from the germline V gene (reference sequence).

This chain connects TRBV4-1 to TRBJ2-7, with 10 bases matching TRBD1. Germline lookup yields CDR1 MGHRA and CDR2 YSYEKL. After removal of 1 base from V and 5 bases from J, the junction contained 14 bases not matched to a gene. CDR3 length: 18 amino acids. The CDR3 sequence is CASSQARSAGTGVHEQYF. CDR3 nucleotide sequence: TGCGCCAGCAGCCAAGCCCGCTCCGCCGGGACAGGGGTCCACGAGCAGTACTTC.

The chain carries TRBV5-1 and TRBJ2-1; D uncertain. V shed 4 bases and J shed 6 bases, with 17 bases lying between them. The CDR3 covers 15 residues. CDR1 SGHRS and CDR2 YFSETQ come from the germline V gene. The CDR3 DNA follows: TGCGCCAGCAGCCGCGCGTCGGTGGTACTCAATGAGCAGTTCTTC. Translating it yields CASSRASVVLNEQFF.

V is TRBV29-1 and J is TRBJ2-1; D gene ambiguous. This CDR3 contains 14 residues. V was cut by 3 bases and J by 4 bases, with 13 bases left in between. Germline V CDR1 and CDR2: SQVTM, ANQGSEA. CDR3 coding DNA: TGCAGCGTTGAGGGTCAGCAGACTTACAATGAGCAGTTCTTC. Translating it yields CSVEGQQTYNEQFF.

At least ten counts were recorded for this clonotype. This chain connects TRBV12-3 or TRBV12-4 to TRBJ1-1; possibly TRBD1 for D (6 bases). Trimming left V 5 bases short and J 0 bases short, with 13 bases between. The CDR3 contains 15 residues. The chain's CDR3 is CASSPRTVMNTEAFF. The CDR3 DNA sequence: TGTGCCAGCAGTCCCAGGACAGTCATGAACACTGAAGCTTTCTTT.

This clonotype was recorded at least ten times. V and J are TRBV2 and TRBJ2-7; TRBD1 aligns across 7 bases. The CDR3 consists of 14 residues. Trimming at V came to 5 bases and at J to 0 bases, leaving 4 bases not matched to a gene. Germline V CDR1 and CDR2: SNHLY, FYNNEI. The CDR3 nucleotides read TGTGCCAGCAGTCATCGGGACAGCTCCTACGAGCAGTACTTC. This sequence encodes CASSHRDSSYEQYF.

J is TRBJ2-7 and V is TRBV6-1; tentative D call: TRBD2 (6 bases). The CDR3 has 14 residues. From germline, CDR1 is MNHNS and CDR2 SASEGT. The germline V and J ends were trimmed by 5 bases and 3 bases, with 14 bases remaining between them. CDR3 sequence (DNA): TGTGCCAGCAGTAGCGACACGGGGGACTACGAGCAGTACTTC. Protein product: CASSSDTGDYEQYF.

The CDR3 loop is CASSYKLGSPLHF. As DNA, the CDR3 is TGTGCCAGCAGTTACAAATTGGGTTCACCCCTCCACTTT. The chain carries TRBV6-5 and TRBJ1-6; D unclear. This CDR3 has 13 amino acids. Germline CDR1 reads MNHEY; CDR2 reads SVGAGI. Trimming stripped 2 bases from V and 9 bases from J, with 8 bases between.

CDR3 DNA: TGTGCCACCTTGGACAGGATCGAGCAGTACTTC. Translation: CATLDRIEQYF. This chain links TRBV10-3 with TRBJ2-7; 7 bases are shared with TRBD1. CDR1 is ENHRY and CDR2 is SYGVKD in the germline V gene. V shed 10 bases and J 6 bases; nucleotides not matched to a gene: 6. The CDR3 has 11 residues.

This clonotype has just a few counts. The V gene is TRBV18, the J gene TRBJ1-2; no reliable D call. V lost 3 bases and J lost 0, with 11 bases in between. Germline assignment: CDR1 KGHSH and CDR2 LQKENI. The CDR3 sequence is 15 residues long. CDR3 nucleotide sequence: TGTGCCAGCTCACCGGCGGCGGAGGCTAACTATGGCTACACCTTC. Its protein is CASSPAAEANYGYTF.